The 20 T cell receptor beta chains reported below all come from one sample, sequenced in a study of OX40 agonist ivuxolimab in advanced cancers. TCRdb's table, derived via immunoSEQ multiplex PCR, lists solely in-frame clones and lacks some. The table includes 70,000 or so clones, approximately 86% detected once. The material was CD4+ or CD8+ T cells sorted from blood, obtained in a trial of the OX40 agonist ivuxolimab. These receptors were taken from an adult with an advanced solid tumor such as melanoma, head and neck, liver or kidney cancer.

The chain has TRBV6-5 and TRBJ2-1; 9 bases are shared with TRBD2. The CDR3 totals 15 residues. The V gene's germline CDR1 is MNHEY and CDR2 SVGAGI. The V and J ends lost 5 bases and 3 bases, in that order; junction bases with no gene match: 5. The CDR3 region has the DNA TGTGCCAGCAGTCGTGGACTAGCGCACTACAATGAGCAGTTCTTC. As protein: CASSRGLAHYNEQFF.

V and J are TRBV9 and TRBJ2-1; possibly TRBD1 or TRBD2 for D (5 bases each). Trimming removed 8 bases from V and 8 bases from J, with 20 bases in between. The CDR3 has 14 residues. CDR1 is SGDLS, CDR2 YYNGEE, per germline. The chain's CDR3 is CASGGPTPTDEQFF. The CDR3 DNA sequence: TGTGCCAGTGGGGGACCAACACCCACCGATGAGCAGTTCTTC.

The genes are TRBV6-6 and TRBJ1-5; D may be TRBD1 (6 bases). Germline-derived CDR1 and CDR2 are MNHNY and SVGAGI (reference sequence). The CDR3 covers 11 residues. V was pared by 10 bases and J by 2 bases, with 6 bases between. For the CDR3, the DNA is TGTGCCACAGGGGGCAATCAGCCCCAGCATTTT. Translation: CATGGNQPQHF.

This clone has just one count. The chain has TRBV5-1 and TRBJ1-4; D is uncertain. CDR3 size: 14 residues. The V end lost 0 bases, the J end lost 5 bases, and 8 bases lay between the germline ends. Germline V CDR1 and CDR2: SGHRS, YFSETQ. The CDR3 DNA reads as TGCGCCAGCAGCTTGGGGGGAATGAATGAAAAACTGTTTTTT. Its protein is CASSLGGMNEKLFF.

This sequence joins TRBV6-6 and TRBJ2-5; D not certain. This CDR3 is 13 amino acids long. Per the germline V gene, CDR1 is MNHNY and CDR2 is SVGAGI (reference sequence). The V gene lost 2 bases and the J gene lost 0 bases, with 4 bases spanning the gap. CDR3 amino acids: CASSYPNQETQYF. The CDR3 coding sequence is TGTGCCAGCAGTTACCCAAACCAAGAGACCCAGTACTTC.

The CDR3 is CASSRTRGLQETQYF. CDR3 sequence (DNA): TGCGCCAGCAGCCGGACCAGGGGCCTACAAGAGACCCAGTACTTC. This chain uses TRBV5-1 with TRBJ2-7, with D perhaps matching TRBD1 (6 bases). The J call may be in error: the DNA end matches TRBJ2-5 better. This CDR3 contains 15 residues. Germline CDR1 is SGHRS and CDR2 is YFSETQ.

The gene calls are TRBV6-6 and TRBJ1-4; the D is unclear. The CDR3 length is 9 residues. V lost 8 bases to trimming and J lost 6 bases, with 1 base between them. Per the germline V gene, CDR1 is MNHNY and CDR2 is SVGAGI (reference sequence). CDR3 nucleotides: TGTGCCAGCTATGAAAAACTGTTTTTT. Protein: CASYEKLFF.

The rearrangement uses TRBV27 and TRBJ1-5, with D possibly being TRBD1 (5 bases). The CDR3 covers 15 residues. Germline assignment: CDR1 MNHEY and CDR2 SMNVEV (reference sequence). V was cut by 7 bases and J by 0 bases, with 13 bases left in between. CDR3 DNA: TGTGCCAGCAACCCAGACAGCTATAGCAATCAGCCCCAGCATTTT. The encoded protein is CASNPDSYSNQPQHF.

The chain uses TRBV28 and TRBJ1-2; a possible D gene is TRBD1 (6 bases). The CDR3 contains 14 residues. Trimming removed 8 bases from V and 5 bases from J, with 18 bases in between. The germline V gene has CDR1 MDHEN and CDR2 SYDVKM. The CDR3 protein is CASLFLQGPYGYTF. CDR3 DNA: TGTGCCAGCTTGTTCTTACAGGGTCCTTATGGCTACACCTTC.

The J gene is TRBJ1-5, the V gene TRBV28; D uncertain. Germline assignment: CDR1 MDHEN and CDR2 SYDVKM. The CDR3 totals 14 residues. The germline V and J ends were trimmed by 5 bases and 7 bases, with 15 bases remaining between them. In nucleotides, the CDR3 is TGTGCCAGCAGTCTCCGGGAGGGTTCGCAGCCCCAGCATTTT. Translation: CASSLREGSQPQHF.

The chain employs TRBV7-8 and TRBJ2-5; TRBD2 might be the D (5 bases). With 6 bases removed from V and 5 bases from J, the gap between germline ends came to 19 bases. The germline V gene has CDR1 SGHVS and CDR2 FQNEAQ. The CDR3 extends over 15 amino acids. This CDR3 is CASRRGRDRGETQYF. The DNA for the CDR3 is TGTGCCAGCAGACGAGGACGGGATAGAGGGGAGACCCAGTACTTC.

This chain joins TRBV5-4 and TRBJ1-1, with D tentatively TRBD1 (5 bases). This CDR3 is built from 15 residues. Germline V lookup: CDR1 SGHNT, CDR2 YYREEE (reference sequence). The ends were cut back, 4 bases at V and 0 bases at J, with 13 bases in the middle. CDR3 loop: CASSAQTAMNTEAFF. For the CDR3, the DNA is TGTGCCAGCAGCGCCCAGACAGCCATGAACACTGAAGCTTTCTTT.

The chain employs TRBV27 and TRBJ1-5, with D possibly TRBD1 on 5 matching bases. Trimming left V 5 bases short and J 4 bases short, with 15 bases between. Germline lookup yields CDR1 MNHEY and CDR2 SMNVEV (reference sequence). CDR3 length: 15 residues. DNA of the CDR3: TGTGCCAGCAGTGGGGGTCCGACCGGGAATCAGCCCCAGCATTTT. The encoded protein is CASSGGPTGNQPQHF.

The rearrangement links TRBV6-6 to TRBJ2-5; D call uncertain. Trimming pared 4 bases from V and 5 bases from J, leaving 8 bases between. Germline V lookup: CDR1 MNHNY, CDR2 SVGAGI (reference sequence). The CDR3 has 12 residues. CDR3 loop: CASSSSRETQYF. CDR3 DNA sequence: TGTGCCAGCAGTTCATCAAGGGAGACCCAGTACTTC.

The chain employs TRBV11-1 and TRBJ2-7; tentatively, D is TRBD1 or TRBD2 (5 bases each). This CDR3 has 14 residues. V was trimmed by 4 bases and J by 4 bases, leaving 14 bases between them. Germline V gene lookup returns CDR1 SGHAT and CDR2 FQDESV (reference sequence). In DNA form, the CDR3 reads TGTGCCAGCAGCTCATCCCGGGGACCTTACGAGCAGTACTTC. It yields the protein CASSSSRGPYEQYF.

The chain joins TRBV30 to TRBJ1-4, with 10 bases matching TRBD1. Germline V gene sequence: CDR1 GTSNPN, CDR2 SVGIG (reference sequence). CDR3 size: 16 residues. The V gene end was trimmed by 3 bases and the J gene end by 3 bases; junction bases not matched to a gene: 7. CDR3 bases: TGTGCCTGGAGGATTCGACAGGGGGCCTCTAATGAAAAACTGTTTTTT. Protein product: CAWRIRQGASNEKLFF.

The V gene is TRBV6-5, the J gene TRBJ1-1; no definite D call. The germline V gene encodes CDR1 MNHEY and CDR2 SVGAGI. CDR3 length equals 14 residues. V lost 5 bases to trimming and J lost 8 bases, with 18 bases between them. The CDR3 nucleotides are TGTGCCAGCAGTATTACGTTTGCGGGAGGGGAAGCTTTCTTT. Translated: CASSITFAGGEAFF.

The chain carries TRBV7-3 and TRBJ1-1; D unclear. This CDR3 spans 14 amino acids. V lost 2 bases to trimming and J lost 1 base, with 8 bases between them. In germline, CDR1 is SGHTA, CDR2 FQGTGA. CDR3 sequence: CASSLGWENTEAFF. The CDR3 nucleotides are TGTGCCAGCAGCTTAGGCTGGGAGAACACTGAAGCTTTCTTT.

The V gene is TRBV5-6, the J gene TRBJ2-5; no reliable D call. Germline loops: CDR1 SGHDT, CDR2 YYEEEE. The V gene lost 4 bases and the J gene lost 4 bases, with 11 bases spanning the gap. CDR3 length: 13 amino acids. CDR3 nucleotides: TGTGCCAGCAGCCCCCAGTCGCGAGAGACCCAGTACTTC. Translating it yields CASSPQSRETQYF.

V gene TRBV5-4 combines with J gene TRBJ1-2, with 9 bases that match TRBD1. The trim removed 4 bases at V and 3 bases at J, leaving 7 bases unmatched. CDR3 length: 15 residues. The germline gives CDR1 SGHNT, CDR2 YYREEE (reference sequence). The CDR3 DNA follows: TGTGCCAGCAGCAGTCGGACAGGGGCGTACTATGGCTACACCTTC. Its protein product is CASSSRTGAYYGYTF. Full variable domain (remainder filled in from reference TRBV5-4 and TRBJ1-2): ETGVTQSPTHLIKTRGQQVTLRCSSQSGHNTVSWYQQALGQGPQFIFQYYREEENGRGNFPPRFSGLQFPNYSSELNVNALELDDSALYLCASSSRTGAYYGYTFGSGTRLTVV.